This T cell receptor (beta chain) was observed in a study of blood T cell repertoires in COVID-19. The wider study: Sites in the United States, Italy and Spain provided acute and convalescent COVID-19 samples.

The table came from immunoSEQ multiplex PCR; TCRdb's copy has only in-frame clones and leaves some out. The sample has about 140,000 clones, approximately 81% seen once. V dropped 7 bases and J dropped 6; count of bases not matched to a gene: 9. CDR1 and CDR2 from the germline V gene are GTSNPN and SVGIG (reference sequence). The CDR3 length is 13 residues. This TCR derives from a man aged 35 to 55 with acute COVID-19. The material sequenced was PBMCs or T cells enriched from blood (not recorded which). V and J are TRBV30 and TRBJ2-1; 7 positions match TRBD2. CDR3 sequence reads: CASKESGTNEQFF. The CDR3 DNA sequence: TGTGCCTCGAAGGAAAGCGGGACCAATGAGCAGTTCTTC.